This TCR beta chain was observed in a study of circulating and synovial CD4+ cells in juvenile arthritis. Findings and caveats of the study: Circulating pathogenic-like lymphocytes shared a substantially higher fraction of CDR3 sequences with synovium than bulk blood.

The germline gives CDR1 MNHEY, CDR2 SVGAGI. CDR3 size: 15 residues. Trimming took 6 bases from V and 5 from J; bases not matched to a gene: 8. This clone was picked up one time. The antigen is not known. The data were produced by immunoSEQ multiplex PCR, yet TCRdb's version contains in-frame clones alone and is incomplete. The table has around 14,000 clones, roughly 84% seen once. The clonotype was recovered from a human patient with juvenile idiopathic arthritis. Some clones in this sample may be carry-over from other donors' samples. Sequenced sample: CD4+ T cells from synovial fluid. The chain combines TRBV6-5 with TRBJ2-5; 11 nucleotides match TRBD2. Here the CDR3 reads CASSFLAGGRETQYF. The CDR3 bases are TGTGCCAGCAGCTTCTTAGCGGGGGGGCGGGAGACCCAGTACTTC.